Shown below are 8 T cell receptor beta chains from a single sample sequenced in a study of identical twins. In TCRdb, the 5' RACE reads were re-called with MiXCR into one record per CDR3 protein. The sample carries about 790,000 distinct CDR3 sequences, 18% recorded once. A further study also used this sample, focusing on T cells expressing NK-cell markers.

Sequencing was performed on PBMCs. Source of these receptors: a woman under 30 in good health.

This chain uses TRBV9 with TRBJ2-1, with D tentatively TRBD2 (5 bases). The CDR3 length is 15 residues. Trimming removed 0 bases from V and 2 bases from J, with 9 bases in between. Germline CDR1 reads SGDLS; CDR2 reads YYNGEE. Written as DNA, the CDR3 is TGTGCCAGCAGCGTAGTCAGCGGAGCCTACAATGAGCAGTTCTTC. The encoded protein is CASSVVSGAYNEQFF.

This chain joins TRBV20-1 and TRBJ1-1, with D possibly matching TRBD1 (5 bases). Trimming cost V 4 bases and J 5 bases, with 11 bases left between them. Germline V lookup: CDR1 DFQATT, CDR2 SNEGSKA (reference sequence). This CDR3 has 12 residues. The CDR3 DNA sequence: TGCAGTGCTAAGGGACTCGGGACTGAAGCTTTCTTT. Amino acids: CSAKGLGTEAFF.

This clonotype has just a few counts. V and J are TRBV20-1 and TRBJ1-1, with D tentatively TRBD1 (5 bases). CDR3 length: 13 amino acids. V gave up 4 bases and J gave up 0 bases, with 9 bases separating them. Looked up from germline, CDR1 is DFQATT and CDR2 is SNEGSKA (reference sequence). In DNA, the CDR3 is TGCAGTGCTACCCAGGGCCTGAACACTGAAGCTTTCTTT. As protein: CSATQGLNTEAFF.

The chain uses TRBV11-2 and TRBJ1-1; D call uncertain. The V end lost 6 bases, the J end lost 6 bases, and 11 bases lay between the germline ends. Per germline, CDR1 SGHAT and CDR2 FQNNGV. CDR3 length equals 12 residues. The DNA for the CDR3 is TGTGCCAGCAGTAAGTCCCTGCCTGAAGCTTTCTTT. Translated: CASSKSLPEAFF.

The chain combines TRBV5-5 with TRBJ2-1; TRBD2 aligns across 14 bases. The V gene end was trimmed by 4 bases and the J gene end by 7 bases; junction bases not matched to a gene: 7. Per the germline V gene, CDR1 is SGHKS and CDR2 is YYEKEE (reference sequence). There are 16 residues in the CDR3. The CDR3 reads CASSGTGTSGRNEQFF. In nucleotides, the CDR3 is TGTGCCAGCAGCGGCACCGGGACTAGCGGGAGAAATGAGCAGTTCTTC.

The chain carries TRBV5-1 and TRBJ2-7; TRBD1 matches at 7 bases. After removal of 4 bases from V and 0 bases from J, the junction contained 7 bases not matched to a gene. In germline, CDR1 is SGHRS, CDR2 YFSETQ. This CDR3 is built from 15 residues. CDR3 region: CASSPGQVRSYEQYF. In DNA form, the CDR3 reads TGCGCCAGCAGCCCCGGACAGGTCCGCTCCTACGAGCAGTACTTC.

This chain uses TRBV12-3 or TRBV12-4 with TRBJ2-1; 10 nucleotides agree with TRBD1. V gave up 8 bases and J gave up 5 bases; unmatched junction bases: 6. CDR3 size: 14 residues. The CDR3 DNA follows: TGTGCCAGCGCTCGGGACAGGGGACACAATGAGCAGTTCTTC. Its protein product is CASARDRGHNEQFF.

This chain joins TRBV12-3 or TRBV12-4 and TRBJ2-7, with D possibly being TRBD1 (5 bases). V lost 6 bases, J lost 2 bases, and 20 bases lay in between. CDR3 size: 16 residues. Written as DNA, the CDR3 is TGTGCCAGCAGCCTGGGGCTAAGGGTTAGGGCCTACGAGCAGTACTTC. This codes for CASSLGLRVRAYEQYF.